Shown below are 26 T cell receptor beta chains from a single sample sequenced in a study of blood T cell repertoires in COVID-19. TCRdb's copy holds only in-frame clones and misses some; the assay was immunoSEQ multiplex PCR. Among 250,000 to 300,000 clones listed, roughly 77% were seen once. The sequencing sample was made of peripheral blood. The receptors stem from an elderly woman with acute or convalescent COVID-19.

J is TRBJ1-1 and V is TRBV2, with a tentative D call TRBD1 (6 bases). From germline, CDR1 is SNHLY and CDR2 FYNNEI. The CDR3 sequence is 17 residues long. V lost 8 bases to trimming and J lost 2 bases, with 24 bases between them. In DNA, the CDR3 is TGTGCCAGCCATACAGGGTCCTCAACTTTTCTAAACACTGAAGCTTTCTTT. Its protein is CASHTGSSTFLNTEAFF.

The V and J genes are TRBV12-5 and TRBJ2-1; 10 bases fit TRBD2. Germline loops: CDR1 LGHNT, CDR2 FRNRAP. V lost 1 base, J lost 4 bases, and 1 base stayed unmatched. The CDR3 sequence is 15 residues long. CDR3 amino acids: CASGLGLAGYNEQFF. The CDR3 DNA reads TGTGCTAGTGGTTTGGGACTAGCGGGTTACAATGAGCAGTTCTTC. Drawing the rest from reference TRBV12-5 and TRBJ2-1, the complete variable domain is DARVTQTPRHKVTEMGQEVTMRCQPILGHNTVFWYRQTMMQGLELLAYFRNRAPLDDSGMPKDRFSAEMPDATLATLKIQPSEPRDSAVYFCASGLGLAGYNEQFFGPGTRLTVL.

This clone showed up just once. Other DNA sequences in this sample translate to the same CDR3. The chain recombines TRBV5-8 with TRBJ2-2, with TRBD2 as a possible D gene (7 bases). Germline V gene sequence: CDR1 SGHTS, CDR2 YDEGEE. Trimming took off 3 bases at V and 3 bases at J, with 15 bases between the two ends. The CDR3 runs 16 residues. The CDR3 is CASSWGGRRYTGELFF. Written as DNA, the CDR3 is TGTGCCAGCAGCTGGGGGGGGCGTCGGTACACCGGGGAGCTGTTTTTT.

The V and J genes are TRBV19 and TRBJ2-1; unclear D gene. Germline CDR1 LNHDA, CDR2 SQIVND (reference sequence). CDR3 length equals 16 residues. With 1 base removed from V and 6 bases from J, the gap between germline ends came to 16 bases. DNA of the CDR3: TGTGCCAGTAGTATAGGAGAGAGGCCCCTCCCCAATGAGCAGTTCTTC. It specifies CASSIGERPLPNEQFF. Full variable domain (missing parts from reference TRBV19 and TRBJ2-1): DGGITQSPKYLFRKEGQNVTLSCEQNLNHDAMYWYRQDPGQGLRLIYYSQIVNDFQKGDIAEGYSVSREKKESFPLTVTSAQKNPTAFYLCASSIGERPLPNEQFFGPGTRLTVL.

V usage is TRBV6-1 and J usage is TRBJ2-1, with TRBD2 matching over 7 bases. This CDR3 is built from 17 residues. J gave up 3 bases and V 0 bases, and 8 bases lay outside the gene matches. Germline V gene sequence: CDR1 MNHNS, CDR2 SASEGT. CDR3: CASSEALGGMFYNEQFF. The CDR3, as DNA: TGTGCCAGCAGTGAAGCGCTGGGGGGGATGTTCTACAATGAGCAGTTCTTC.

This clone was seen a single time. The chain joins TRBV25-1 to TRBJ1-2; 9 bases are a match to TRBD1. The ends lost 5 bases at V and 7 bases at J; junction bases unmatched: 5. The germline V gene encodes CDR1 MGHDK and CDR2 SYGVNS. This CDR3 comprises 13 residues. The CDR3: CASSMVTGGGYTF. The CDR3 nucleotides are TGTGCCAGCAGTATGGTGACAGGGGGTGGCTACACCTTC.

This chain links TRBV6-6 with TRBJ1-2; D gene unclear. Trimming left V 6 bases short and J 5 bases short, with 10 bases between. Germline assignment: CDR1 MNHNY and CDR2 SVGAGI (reference sequence). This CDR3 spans 12 amino acids. CDR3 sequence reads: CASSTGEYGYTF. The CDR3 DNA sequence: TGTGCCAGCAGCACTGGGGAGTATGGCTACACCTTC.

The chain is built from TRBV2 and TRBJ2-4; 11 bases align to TRBD1. V shed 6 bases and J 2 bases; nucleotides not matched to a gene: 3. Per the germline V gene, CDR1 is SNHLY and CDR2 is FYNNEI. This CDR3 is built from 15 residues. The CDR3 DNA is TGTGCCAGCAGGGGGGACAGGGGGACCAAAAACATTCAGTACTTC. Translation gives CASRGDRGTKNIQYF.

The chain uses TRBV4-2 and TRBJ1-2, with 9 bases aligning to TRBD1. The CDR3 totals 16 residues. Germline lookup yields CDR1 LGHNA and CDR2 YNFKEQ. With 1 base clipped from V and 4 bases from J, the junction kept 7 bases outside the gene matches. The chain's CDR3 is CASSQAGTGSLYGYTF. CDR3 DNA sequence: TGTGCCAGCAGCCAAGCCGGGACAGGGAGCCTCTATGGCTACACCTTC.

The rearrangement uses TRBV3-1 (or the pseudogene TRBV3-2) and TRBJ2-2; 9 bases match TRBD2. CDR1 is LGHDT, CDR2 YNNKEL, per germline (reference sequence). The length of the CDR3 is 17 residues. The trim removed 0 bases at V and 2 bases at J, leaving 4 bases unmatched. The CDR3 sequence: CASSQDLAGANTGELFF. CDR3 DNA sequence: TGTGCCAGCAGCCAAGATTTAGCGGGAGCCAACACCGGGGAGCTGTTTTTT.

The rearrangement uses TRBV11-3 and TRBJ2-2; TRBD2 matches at 9 bases. The CDR3 consists of 16 residues. Germline CDR1 reads SGHNT; CDR2 reads YENEEA. V lost 1 base, J lost 5 bases, and 5 bases stayed unmatched. CDR3 DNA sequence: TGTGCCAGCAGCTTAGTTGCTAGCGGGACTACCGGGGAGCTGTTTTTT. Its protein product is CASSLVASGTTGELFF.

This clone was seen only once. The V gene is TRBV19, the J gene TRBJ2-1, with TRBD1 as a possible D gene (5 bases). Trimming left V 4 bases short and J 0 bases short, with 10 bases between. This CDR3 has 15 residues. Germline V gene data show CDR1 as LNHDA and CDR2 as SQIVND (reference sequence). CDR3 amino acids: CASSRGRSSYNEQFF. The CDR3 DNA reads as TGTGCCAGTAGTAGGGGCCGTAGCTCCTACAATGAGCAGTTCTTC.

This chain links TRBV10-3 with TRBJ2-5; 8 bases match TRBD1. The CDR3 spans 16 residues. CDR1 and CDR2 from the germline V gene are ENHRY and SYGVKD. The V and J ends lost 2 bases and 1 base, in that order; junction bases with no gene match: 6. DNA of the CDR3: TGTGCCATCAGTGAGGGTACAGGGGGAAGCCAAGAGACCCAGTACTTC. This encodes CAISEGTGGSQETQYF.

The chain couples TRBV18 to TRBJ2-5; the D is unclear. V lost 2 bases to trimming and J lost 2 bases, with 9 bases between them. Germline V CDR1 and CDR2: KGHSH, LQKENI. This CDR3 spans 14 amino acids. The CDR3 DNA reads TGTGCCAGCTCACCAATCGTCAGACAAGAGACCCAGTACTTC. It translates to CASSPIVRQETQYF.

This chain joins TRBV3-1 (or the pseudogene TRBV3-2) and TRBJ2-1, with TRBD1 matching over 8 bases. CDR3 length equals 15 residues. V lost 3 bases, J lost 9 bases, and 10 bases stayed unmatched. Germline V gene data show CDR1 as LGHDT and CDR2 as YNNKEL (reference sequence). CDR3 loop: CASSQGGQAHSEQFF. The CDR3 coding sequence is TGTGCCAGCAGCCAGGGGGGACAGGCACATAGTGAGCAGTTCTTC.

The CDR3 region is CASSRNTGGRVGLDTQYF. CDR3 sequence (DNA): TGTGCCAGCAGCCGCAACACAGGGGGGAGGGTTGGACTCGACACCCAGTACTTC. V is TRBV7-9 and J is TRBJ2-5; tentative D call: TRBD1 (8 bases). This CDR3 region has 18 residues. The germline V gene encodes CDR1 SEHNR and CDR2 FQNEAQ (reference sequence). V lost 5 bases and J 8 bases, leaving 30 bases between the germline ends.

The chain links TRBV6-1 to TRBJ2-3, with 9 positions matching TRBD2. CDR1 and CDR2 (germline): MNHNS, SASEGT. V trimming: 8 bases; J trimming: 3 bases; junction bases outside the gene matches: 6. The CDR3 length is 14 residues. As DNA, the CDR3 is TGTGCCAGCTCTGAAGCGGGAGGTACAGATACGCAGTATTTT. This encodes CASSEAGGTDTQYF.

J is TRBJ2-7 and V is TRBV6-5, with D possibly matching TRBD2 (5 bases). The CDR3 totals 15 residues. V lost 6 bases and J 0 bases, leaving 15 bases between the germline ends. CDR1 is MNHEY, CDR2 SVGAGI, per germline. CDR3 DNA sequence: TGTGCCAGCAGCCCCGGGCGGGTTCCCTCCTACGAGCAGTACTTC. Protein: CASSPGRVPSYEQYF.

This rearrangement joins TRBV7-9 to TRBJ2-7, with a weak D call TRBD1 (5 bases). The CDR3 sequence is 18 residues long. Trimming left V 5 bases short and J 0 bases short, with 23 bases between. Per the germline V gene, CDR1 is SEHNR and CDR2 is FQNEAQ (reference sequence). The CDR3 loop is CASSRMTGAGRFSYEQYF. The CDR3, as DNA: TGTGCCAGCAGCCGAATGACCGGCGCAGGGCGGTTCTCCTACGAGCAGTACTTC.

This chain links TRBV9 with TRBJ1-4; D call uncertain. The CDR3 runs 13 residues. Germline assignment: CDR1 SGDLS and CDR2 YYNGEE. V lost 0 bases to trimming and J lost 10 bases, with 10 bases between them. CDR3 loop: CASSVAGGGKLFF. The DNA of the CDR3 is TGTGCCAGCAGCGTAGCGGGCGGAGGAAAACTGTTTTTT.

This clone appeared once. This chain links TRBV11-2 with TRBJ2-5, with 9 bases identical to TRBD2. V was pared by 2 bases and J by 3 bases, with 4 bases of the junction left unmatched. The germline V gene has CDR1 SGHAT and CDR2 FQNNGV. CDR3 length equals 15 residues. For the CDR3, the DNA is TGTGCCAGCAGCTTAATGGCTAGCGGGAAAGAGACCCAGTACTTC. This encodes CASSLMASGKETQYF. Looking up the rest from reference TRBV11-2 and TRBJ2-5 gives the full variable domain: EAGVAQSPRYKIIEKRQSVAFWCNPISGHATLYWYQQILGQGPKLLIQFQNNGVVDDSQLPKDRFSAERLKGVDSTLKIQPAKLEDSAVYLCASSLMASGKETQYFGPGTRLLVL.

J is TRBJ2-7 and V is TRBV27, with D possibly being TRBD2 (6 bases). The CDR3 is made up of 16 amino acids. The germline V gene has CDR1 MNHEY and CDR2 SMNVEV (reference sequence). Trimming shortened V by 2 bases and J by 0 bases, and 14 bases separated the two germline ends. CDR3 in DNA: TGTGCCAGCAGTTTAGCGGGGCCCCTTAGCTCCTACGAGCAGTACTTC. This sequence encodes CASSLAGPLSSYEQYF.

The chain combines TRBV29-1 with TRBJ2-3; TRBD1 matches 9 bases. V gave up 6 bases and J gave up 14 bases; unmatched junction bases: 12. Germline V lookup: CDR1 SQVTM, CDR2 ANQGSEA. This CDR3 has 12 residues. CDR3 protein: CSVQQPGTGSYF. In DNA form, the CDR3 reads TGCAGCGTCCAACAGCCGGGGACAGGGTCGTATTTT.

Turning to this clone: Other DNA sequences in this sample translate to the same CDR3. This chain connects TRBV9 to TRBJ2-1; 9 nucleotides agree with TRBD2. With V trimmed by 0 bases and J by 10 bases, 2 bases remained unmatched. Germline CDR1 SGDLS, CDR2 YYNGEE. The CDR3 has 13 amino acids. CDR3 in DNA: TGTGCCAGCAGCGTAGCGGCGGGGGGGGAGCAGTTCTTC. This gives the protein CASSVAAGGEQFF.

The chain recombines TRBV29-1 with TRBJ2-5, with D tentatively TRBD1 (5 bases). Germline V CDR1 and CDR2: SQVTM, ANQGSEA. Trimming took 0 bases from V and 5 from J, leaving 13 bases between them. The CDR3 is 14 residues long. As DNA, the CDR3 is TGCAGCGTTGAAGATAGGCAGGGTGTGGAGACCCAGTACTTC. Translation: CSVEDRQGVETQYF.

V gene TRBV21-1 combines with J gene TRBJ2-2; TRBD2 is taken as the D call from the table, unchecked against the DNA. TRBV21-1 is recorded as a pseudogene. The CDR3 is made up of 15 amino acids. For the CDR3, the DNA is TGTGCCAGCAGTGCCGGGACTCGGAACACCGGGGAGCTGTTTTTT. The encoded protein is CASSAGTRNTGELFF.